These 17 T cell receptor beta chains were all obtained from the same sample, sequenced in a study of vaccination effects on CD4 cells after COVID-19. TCRdb's table, derived via immunoSEQ multiplex PCR, lists solely in-frame clones and lacks some. The sample has 55,000 to 70,000 clones; roughly 81% are singletons. In the ViraFEST assay, antigen-specific CD4+ clonotypes were identified by expansion after peptide-pool stimulation. Between days 10 and 11 of culture, CD4+ T cells were separated out. These TCRs' antigens remain unknown. The material sequenced was CD4+ T cells from PBMCs cultured with HCoV-229E spike peptides, taken before COVID-19 vaccination. These receptors all stem from a human donor who received a COVID-19 vaccine.

The chain links TRBV24-1 to TRBJ2-2, with D perhaps TRBD1 or TRBD2 (5 bases each). The CDR3 sequence is 16 residues long. V lost 4 bases, J lost 5 bases, and 16 bases lay in between. Germline assignment: CDR1 KGHDR and CDR2 SFDVKD. CDR3 in amino acids: CATSDPRVGETGELFF. CDR3 sequence (DNA): TGTGCCACCAGTGACCCAAGGGTGGGGGAGACCGGGGAGCTGTTTTTT.

This rearrangement joins TRBV10-2 to TRBJ1-1; unclear D gene. Trimming took 8 bases from V and 0 from J, leaving 13 bases between them. Germline values: CDR1 WSHSY, CDR2 SAAADI. The CDR3 spans 14 residues. The CDR3 region has the DNA TGCGCCAGCCGAAGGACCGACATGAACACTGAAGCTTTCTTT. Residues: CASRRTDMNTEAFF.

In regard to this clone: Within the sample, other DNA sequences also encode this same CDR3. The rearrangement uses TRBV2 and TRBJ1-2; no clear D gene. From germline, CDR1 is SNHLY and CDR2 FYNNEI. V dropped 1 base and J dropped 2 bases, with 5 bases sitting between them. The CDR3 extends over 13 amino acids. The DNA of the CDR3 is TGTGCCAGCAGTGAAGGGGTCAACTATGGCTACACCTTC. Translation gives CASSEGVNYGYTF.

J is TRBJ2-2 and V is TRBV24-1, with 11 bases that match TRBD1. The CDR3 sequence is 15 residues long. The junction had 6 bases not matched to a gene; V was cut back by 8 bases and J by 5 bases. Germline V CDR1 and CDR2: KGHDR, SFDVKD. CDR3 coding DNA: TGTGCCACCAATCCCGGGACAGGGGGAACCGGGGAGCTGTTTTTT. This encodes CATNPGTGGTGELFF.

V and J are TRBV14 and TRBJ2-2; D gene ambiguous. The CDR3 length is 12 residues. V dropped 4 bases and J dropped 6 bases, with 6 bases sitting between them. The germline V gene has CDR1 SGHDN and CDR2 FVKESK. CDR3 amino acids: CASSRLAGELFF. The CDR3 region has the DNA TGTGCCAGCAGCCGGTTGGCCGGGGAGCTGTTTTTT.

The chain's CDR3 is CASSMGGSYNEQFF. The CDR3 region has the DNA TGTGCCAGTAGTATGGGGGGCTCCTACAATGAGCAGTTCTTC. V usage is TRBV19 and J usage is TRBJ2-1, with D possibly matching TRBD2 (6 bases). The V gene's germline CDR1 is LNHDA and CDR2 SQIVND (reference sequence). V was pared by 3 bases and J by 0 bases, with 6 bases between. This CDR3 is 14 amino acids long.

The CDR3 DNA sequence: TGCAGCGCCTCCGGGACTAGCGTCTTCACCGGGGAGCTGTTTTTT. Translating it yields CSASGTSVFTGELFF. The chain combines TRBV29-1 with TRBJ2-2; 10 nucleotides line up with TRBD2. Germline V gene sequence: CDR1 SQVTM, CDR2 ANQGSEA. After removal of 7 bases from V and 4 bases from J, the junction contained 9 bases not matched to a gene. The CDR3 has 15 amino acids.

V gene TRBV2 combines with J gene TRBJ1-5; D is undetermined. Per germline, CDR1 SNHLY and CDR2 FYNNEI. The CDR3 length is 16 residues. V was pared by 2 bases and J by 1 base, with 12 bases between. CDR3 residues: CASSEPVGGSNQPQHF. DNA for the CDR3: TGTGCCAGCAGTGAACCGGTGGGAGGGAGCAATCAGCCCCAGCATTTT.

The rearrangement links TRBV12-3 or TRBV12-4 to TRBJ2-7; D is perhaps TRBD2 (5 bases). The CDR3 is 13 residues long. Trimming removed 6 bases at V and 1 base at J, with 10 bases between. This CDR3 reads CASSRTGSYEQYV. The CDR3 DNA is TGTGCCAGCAGCCGGACTGGTTCCTACGAGCAGTACGTC.

This clone occurred a few times. The chain is built from TRBV4-3 and TRBJ1-1, with no clear D. The germline V and J ends were trimmed by 9 bases and 3 bases, with 14 bases remaining between them. Germline CDR1 reads LGHNA; CDR2 reads YSLEER. The CDR3 totals 13 residues. The CDR3 here is CASGREIDTEAFF. In DNA form, the CDR3 reads TGCGCCAGTGGGAGGGAAATTGACACTGAAGCTTTCTTT.

The genes are TRBV4-1 and TRBJ1-5, with TRBD1 as a possible D gene (5 bases). Germline lookup yields CDR1 MGHRA and CDR2 YSYEKL. V was trimmed by 1 base and J by 1 base, leaving 8 bases between them. This CDR3 is built from 15 residues. CDR3 region: CASSQAYRSNQPQHF. The CDR3 region has the DNA TGCGCCAGCAGCCAAGCCTACAGGAGCAATCAGCCCCAGCATTTT.

The genes are TRBV6-5 and TRBJ1-2; 7 bases map to TRBD1. V shed 6 bases and J 2 bases; nucleotides not matched to a gene: 9. The CDR3 totals 15 residues. Germline CDR1 reads MNHEY; CDR2 reads SVGAGI. The DNA of the CDR3 is TGTGCCAGCAGCCGCAACAGGGGCTCCAACTATGGCTACACCTTC. It translates to CASSRNRGSNYGYTF.

This sequence joins TRBV5-1 and TRBJ2-5, with D possibly called TRBD1 or TRBD2 (5 bases each). The CDR3 contains 14 residues. Germline CDR1 SGHRS, CDR2 YFSETQ. Trimming stripped 0 bases from V and 5 bases from J, with 11 bases between. CDR3: CASSLVGATETQYF. CDR3 sequence (DNA): TGCGCCAGCAGCTTGGTCGGGGCCACGGAGACCCAGTACTTC.

The gene calls are TRBV3-1 (or the pseudogene TRBV3-2) and TRBJ2-1; the match to TRBD1 covers 8 bases. CDR3 length equals 14 residues. CDR1 LGHDT and CDR2 YNNKEL come from the germline V gene (reference sequence). V was pared by 4 bases and J by 8 bases, with 7 bases of the junction left unmatched. CDR3 DNA sequence: TGTGCCAGCAGCCCAAGACAGGGGCGGGATGAGCAGTTCTTC. It specifies CASSPRQGRDEQFF.

V gene TRBV7-2 combines with J gene TRBJ2-5; TRBD1 agrees at 10 bases. Germline trimming cut 4 bases from V and 4 bases from J; bases unmatched to any gene: 3. Germline assignment: CDR1 SGHTA and CDR2 FQGNSA. This CDR3 has 14 amino acids. For the CDR3, the DNA is TGTGCCAGCAGCTCCGACAGGGGGCGAGAGACCCAGTACTTC. Amino acid sequence: CASSSDRGRETQYF. The variable domain in full, with the rest retrieved from reference TRBV7-2 and TRBJ2-5, is GAGVSQSPSNKVTEKGKDVELRCDPISGHTALYWYRQSLGQGLEFLIYFQGNSAPDKSGLPSDRFSAERTGGSVSTLTIQRTQQEDSAVYLCASSSDRGRETQYFGPGTRLLVL.

V is TRBV7-2 and J is TRBJ1-1; no clear D gene. The V gene's germline CDR1 is SGHTA and CDR2 FQGNSA. This CDR3 has 17 amino acids. Trimming removed 1 base at V and 3 bases at J, with 18 bases between. The CDR3: CASSLVIHLVSYTEAFF. CDR3 coding DNA: TGTGCCAGCAGCTTAGTTATTCATCTAGTCAGCTACACTGAAGCTTTCTTT. The full variable domain, with the rest looked up from reference TRBV7-2 and TRBJ1-1, is GAGVSQSPSNKVTEKGKDVELRCDPISGHTALYWYRQSLGQGLEFLIYFQGNSAPDKSGLPSDRFSAERTGGSVSTLTIQRTQQEDSAVYLCASSLVIHLVSYTEAFFGQGTRLTVV.

This chain links TRBV2 with TRBJ1-5; the D is unclear. Trimming removed 1 base at V and 5 bases at J, with 6 bases between. The CDR3 runs to 13 residues. Germline CDR1 is SNHLY and CDR2 is FYNNEI. The CDR3 coding sequence is TGTGCCAGCAGTGAAGGGCCGGATCAGCCCCAGCATTTT. As protein: CASSEGPDQPQHF. The full variable domain, in which reference TRBV2 and TRBJ1-5 provide the parts outside the CDR3, is EPEVTQTPSHQVTQMGQEVILRCVPISNHLYFYWYRQILGQKVEFLVSFYNNEISEKSEIFDDQFSVERPDGSNFTLKIRSTKLEDSAMYFCASSEGPDQPQHFGDGTRLSIL.